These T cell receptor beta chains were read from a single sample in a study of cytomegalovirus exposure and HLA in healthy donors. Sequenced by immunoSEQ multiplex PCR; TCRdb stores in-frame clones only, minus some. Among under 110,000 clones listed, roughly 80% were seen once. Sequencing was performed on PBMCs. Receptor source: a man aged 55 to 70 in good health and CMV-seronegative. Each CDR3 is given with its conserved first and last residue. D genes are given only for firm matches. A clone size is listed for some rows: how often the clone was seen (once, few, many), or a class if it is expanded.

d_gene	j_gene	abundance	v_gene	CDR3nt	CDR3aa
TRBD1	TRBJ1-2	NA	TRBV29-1	TGCAGCGTTCCTAACCGGGACAGGGGCGACTATGGCTACACCTTC	CSVPNRDRGDYGYTF
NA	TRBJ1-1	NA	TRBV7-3	TGTGCCAGCAGTAAGGGGGATTGGACTGAAGCTTTCTTT	CASSKGDWTEAFF
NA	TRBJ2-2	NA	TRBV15	TGTGCCACCAGCAGAGTCTCGGAGTACACCGGGGAGCTGTTTTTT	CATSRVSEYTGELFF
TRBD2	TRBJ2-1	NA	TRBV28	TGTGCCAGCAGTTCTCCCCGGGGCGGGGGGGCGGTGTGGCAGTTCTTC	CASSSPRGGGAVWQFF
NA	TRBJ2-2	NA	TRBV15	TGTGCCACCAGCGTAAGGACGGGACTCTACGGGGGGGAGCTGTTTTTT	CATSVRTGLYGGELFF
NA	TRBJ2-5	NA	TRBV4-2	TGTGCCAGCAGCCAAGATCTAACGGTCCAAGAGACCCAGTACTTC	CASSQDLTVQETQYF
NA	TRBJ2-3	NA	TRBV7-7	TGTGCCAGCAGCTTATCTCCGGGGTCAGATACGCAGTATTTT	CASSLSPGSDTQYF
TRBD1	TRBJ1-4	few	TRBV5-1	TGCGCCAGCAGCGACGGACAGGGGGCGGTTGAAAAACTGTTTTTT	CASSDGQGAVEKLFF
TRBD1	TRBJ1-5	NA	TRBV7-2	TGTGCCAGCAGCCCGGGACAGCTCAATCAGCCCCAGCATTTT	CASSPGQLNQPQHF
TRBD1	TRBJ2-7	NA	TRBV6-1	TGTGCCAGTGGTGGACAGGGGGTGATCTACGAGCAGTACTTC	CASGGQGVIYEQYF
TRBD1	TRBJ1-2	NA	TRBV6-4	TGTGCCAACAACCAGGGGGCGGAATTGTATCATGGCTACACCTTC	CANNQGAELYHGYTF
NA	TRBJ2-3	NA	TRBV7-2	TGTGCCAGCAGCTTAGCGGGACTCACAGATACGCAGTATTTT	CASSLAGLTDTQYF
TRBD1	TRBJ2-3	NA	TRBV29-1	TGCAGCGTCGTTGGACAGGGAACAGATACGCAGTATTTT	CSVVGQGTDTQYF
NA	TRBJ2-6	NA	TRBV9	TGTGCCAGCAGGGCCGGGAGCTCTGGGGCCAACGTCCTGACTTTC	CASRAGSSGANVLTF
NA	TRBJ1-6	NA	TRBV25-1	TGTGCCAGCAGGTCAGGGTCGGCCTATAATTCACCCCTCCACTTT	CASRSGSAYNSPLHF
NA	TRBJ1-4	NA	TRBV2	TGTGCCAGCAGGGCCATGGGACTGGAGGATGAAAAACTGTTTTTT	CASRAMGLEDEKLFF